A single T cell receptor beta chain is shown here with its context. Its antigen is not identified. Trimming stripped 6 bases from V and 4 bases from J, with 16 bases between. The germline CDR1 and CDR2 sequences are DFQATT and SNEGSKA (reference sequence). The CDR3 length is 14 residues. Tregs were sorted as CD4+CD25+CD127-/low cells. Full-length variable regions came from constant-region reverse primers plus semi-nested Nested Universal Primer A PCR. A single record per CDR3 protein comes from TCRdb applying MiXCR to the 5' RACE reads. The sample holds about 57,000 distinct CDR3 sequences; roughly 28% are singletons and the top ten take around 2.1%. General study findings and limits: Tumor Treg TCRs overlapped most with tumor naive CD4+ cells. Tumor memory CD4+ T cell TCR gene usage was found to cluster with blood and lymph node memory CD4+ cells and with lymph node naive CD4+ cells.

The gene calls are TRBV20-1 and TRBJ2-1; D unclear. The origin of this receptor is a female donor with breast cancer. The sequencing input was tumor-infiltrating Tregs sorted from the breast tumor. CDR3 sequence (DNA): TGCAGTGCCCACGGACCCCTCGGGTACAATGAGCAGTTCTTC. Amino acid sequence: CSAHGPLGYNEQFF.